In its sample, the clone carrying this T cell receptor (beta chain) was seen a few times. Its antigen is unidentified. The sample comes from a study of cytotoxic CD8 clonotypes in ibrutinib-treated CLL. Study in general: Within the patient group, roughly 11 were relapsed/refractory and some 14 treatment-naive, and 17 to 18 were IGHV unmutated.

Deep sequencing aimed at 1 in 200,000 to 1 in 1 million T cells' resolution. Assay: immunoSEQ multiplex PCR; the TCRdb copy retains only in-frame clones and omits some. The sample has hundreds of thousands of clones; about three quarters are singletons. V lost 5 bases, J lost 1 base, and 6 bases stayed unmatched. Germline V gene sequence: CDR1 GTSNPN, CDR2 SVGIG (reference sequence). CDR3 length: 14 amino acids. Points from the study as a whole: Public clonotypes, rarely seen, contracted or held steady on treatment.

Sample: PBMCs, taken after 24 months of ibrutinib treatment. The rearrangement joins TRBV30 to TRBJ2-3; TRBD1 matches at 7 bases. The source of this sequence is a human donor with chronic lymphocytic leukemia. In DNA form, the CDR3 reads TGTGCCTGGGGGGACAGACGGGGCACAGATACGCAGTATTTT. It translates to CAWGDRRGTDTQYF.